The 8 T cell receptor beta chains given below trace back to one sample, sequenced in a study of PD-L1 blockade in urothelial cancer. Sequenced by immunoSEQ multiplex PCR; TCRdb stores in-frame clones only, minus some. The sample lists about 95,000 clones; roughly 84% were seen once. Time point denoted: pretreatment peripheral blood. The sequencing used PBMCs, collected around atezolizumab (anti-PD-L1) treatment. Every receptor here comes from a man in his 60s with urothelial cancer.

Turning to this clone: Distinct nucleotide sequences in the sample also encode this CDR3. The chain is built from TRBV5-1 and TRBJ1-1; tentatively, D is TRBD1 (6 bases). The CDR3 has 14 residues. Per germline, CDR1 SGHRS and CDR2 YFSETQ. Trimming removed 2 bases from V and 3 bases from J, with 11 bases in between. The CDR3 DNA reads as TGCGCCAGCAGCTTACAGGGTCGGGACACTGAAGCTTTCTTT. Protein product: CASSLQGRDTEAFF. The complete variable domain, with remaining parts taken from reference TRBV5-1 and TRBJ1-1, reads KAGVTQTPRYLIKTRGQQVTLSCSPISGHRSVSWYQQTPGQGLQFLFEYFSETQRNKGNFPGRFSGRQFSNSRSEMNVSTLELGDSALYLCASSLQGRDTEAFFGQGTRLTVV.

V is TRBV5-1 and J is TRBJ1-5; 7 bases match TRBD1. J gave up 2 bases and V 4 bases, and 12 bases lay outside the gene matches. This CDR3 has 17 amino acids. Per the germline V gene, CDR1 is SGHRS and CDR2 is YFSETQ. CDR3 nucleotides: TGCGCCAGCAGCCTCGGATCGACAGGGTTTGGCAATCAGCCCCAGCATTTT. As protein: CASSLGSTGFGNQPQHF.

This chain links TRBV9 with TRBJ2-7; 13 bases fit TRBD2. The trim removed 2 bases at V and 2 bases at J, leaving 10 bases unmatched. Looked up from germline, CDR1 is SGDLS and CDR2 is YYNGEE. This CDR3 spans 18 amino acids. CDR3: CASSVDLGLAGDPYEQYF. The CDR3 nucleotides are TGTGCCAGCAGCGTGGATCTAGGACTAGCGGGGGACCCCTACGAGCAGTACTTC.

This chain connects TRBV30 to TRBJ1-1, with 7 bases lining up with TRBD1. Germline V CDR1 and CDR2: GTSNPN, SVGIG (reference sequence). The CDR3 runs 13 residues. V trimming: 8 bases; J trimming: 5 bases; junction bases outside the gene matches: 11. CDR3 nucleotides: TGTGCCGGGCAGGGCAGGGGACAGACTGAAGCTTTCTTT. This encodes CAGQGRGQTEAFF.

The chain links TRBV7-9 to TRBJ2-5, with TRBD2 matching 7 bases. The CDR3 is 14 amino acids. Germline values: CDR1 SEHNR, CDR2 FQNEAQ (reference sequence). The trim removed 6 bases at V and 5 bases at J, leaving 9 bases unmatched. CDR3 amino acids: CASSREDHLETQYF. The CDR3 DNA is TGTGCCAGCAGTCGGGAGGACCACCTGGAGACCCAGTACTTC.

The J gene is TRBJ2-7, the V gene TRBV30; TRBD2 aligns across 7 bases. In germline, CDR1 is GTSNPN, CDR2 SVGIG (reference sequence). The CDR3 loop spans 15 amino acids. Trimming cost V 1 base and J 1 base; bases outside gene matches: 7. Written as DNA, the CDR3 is TGTGCCTGGAGTGAAGGTGAACTAGCGTCCTACGAGCAGTACTTC. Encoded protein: CAWSEGELASYEQYF.

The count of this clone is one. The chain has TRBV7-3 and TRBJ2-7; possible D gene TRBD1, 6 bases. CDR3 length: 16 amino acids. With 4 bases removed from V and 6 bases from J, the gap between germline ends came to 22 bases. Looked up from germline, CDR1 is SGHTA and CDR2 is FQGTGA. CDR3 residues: CASSSNIWQGNGEQYF. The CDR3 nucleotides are TGTGCCAGCAGCTCAAACATTTGGCAGGGGAACGGCGAGCAGTACTTC.

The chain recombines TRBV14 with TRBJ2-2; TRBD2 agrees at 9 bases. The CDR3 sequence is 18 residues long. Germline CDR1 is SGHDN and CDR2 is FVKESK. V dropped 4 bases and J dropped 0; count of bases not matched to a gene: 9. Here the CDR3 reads CASSPLVGGRANTGELFF. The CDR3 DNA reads TGTGCCAGCAGCCCGTTAGTAGGCGGGAGGGCGAACACCGGGGAGCTGTTTTTT.